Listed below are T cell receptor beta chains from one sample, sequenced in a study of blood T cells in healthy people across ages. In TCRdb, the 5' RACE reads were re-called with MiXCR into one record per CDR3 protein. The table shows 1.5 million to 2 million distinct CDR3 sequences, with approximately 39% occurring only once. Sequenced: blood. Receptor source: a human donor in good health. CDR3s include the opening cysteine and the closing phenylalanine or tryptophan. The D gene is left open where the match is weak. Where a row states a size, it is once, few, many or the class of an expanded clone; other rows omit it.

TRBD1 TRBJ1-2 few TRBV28 TGTGCCAGCAGGGAGATCGGACAGGGGCATGGCTACACCTTC CASREIGQGHGYTF
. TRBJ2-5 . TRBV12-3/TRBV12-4 TGTGCCAGCAGCCCTCTGACGGGCGAGACCCAGTACTTC CASSPLTGETQYF
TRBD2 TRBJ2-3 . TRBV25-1 TGTACCAGCAGTGATGGGGGCCTACTAGCGGGGGGTACCACAGATACGCAGTATTTT CTSSDGGLLAGGTTDTQYF
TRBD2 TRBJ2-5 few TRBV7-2 TGTGCCAGCAGCTTGACTAGCGGGGGGGCCCCGGGAGAGACCCAGTACTTC CASSLTSGGAPGETQYF
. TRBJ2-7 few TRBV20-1 TGCAGTGCTAGCTCCGCGACGGGGGTTTACGAGCAGTACTTC CSASSATGVYEQYF
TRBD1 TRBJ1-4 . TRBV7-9 TGTGCCACACCGGGACAGTGGAATGAAAAACTGTTTTTT CATPGQWNEKLFF
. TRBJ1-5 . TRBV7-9 TGTGCCAGCAGCTTAGACAAGGAGCCCCAGCATTTT CASSLDKEPQHF
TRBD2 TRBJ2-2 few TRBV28 TGTGCCAGCACCCCCGACCTTACTAGCGGGGGGGCTTGGACCGGGGAGCTGTTTTTT CASTPDLTSGGAWTGELFF
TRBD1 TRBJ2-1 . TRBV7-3 TGTGCCAGCACCATGACAGGGAGCCCTTGGAATGAGCAGTTCTTC CASTMTGSPWNEQFF
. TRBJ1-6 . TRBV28 TGTGCCAGCAGTTTATATCCTTTGAGGGATTCACCCCTCCACTTT CASSLYPLRDSPLHF
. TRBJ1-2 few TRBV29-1 TGCAGCGCAGACCCGGTGGAGGCCTATGGCTACACCTTC CSADPVEAYGYTF
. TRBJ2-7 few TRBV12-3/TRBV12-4 TGTGCCAGCAGTTTGAATGGACCAACGGGAGAGCAGTACTTC CASSLNGPTGEQYF
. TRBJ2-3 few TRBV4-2 TGTGCCAGCAGCCAGCCCCCTAGTACAGATACGCAGTATTTT CASSQPPSTDTQYF
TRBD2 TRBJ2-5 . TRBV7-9 TGTGCCAGCAGCCCCCGGACTAGAACCAAAGAGACCCAGTACTTC CASSPRTRTKETQYF
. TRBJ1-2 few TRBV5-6 TGTGCCAGCAGCAACTCAGGGTTAAGAGGCTACACCTTC CASSNSGLRGYTF
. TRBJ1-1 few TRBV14 TGTGCCAGCAGCGTTATCGGGGGAAGTGAAGCTTTCTTT CASSVIGGSEAFF
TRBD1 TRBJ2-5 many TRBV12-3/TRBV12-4 TGTGCCATCCGGGACAGGGCAGAGACCCAGTACTTC CAIRDRAETQYF
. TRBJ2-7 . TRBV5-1 TGCGCCAGCAGCCCGGACACTCCGACAGCCTACGAGCAGTACTTC CASSPDTPTAYEQYF
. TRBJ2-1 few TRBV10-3 TGTGCCATCAGCTTACAAACAGGGATCAGGCCCAATGAGCAGTTCTTC CAISLQTGIRPNEQFF
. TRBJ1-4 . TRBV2 TGTGCCAGGAGGGGAGGGGTGAATGAAAAACTGTTTTTT CARRGGVNEKLFF
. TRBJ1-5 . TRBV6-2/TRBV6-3 TGTGCCAGCAGTTACGATCCGGGCAATCAGCCCCAGCATTTT CASSYDPGNQPQHF
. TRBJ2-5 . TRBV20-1 TGCAGTGCTCAGACCGAGTACCAAGAGGCCCAGTACTTC CSAQTEYQEAQYF
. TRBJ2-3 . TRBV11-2 TGTGCCAGCAGCTCCCGCGTGACCGGGGCAGATACGCAGTATTTT CASSSRVTGADTQYF
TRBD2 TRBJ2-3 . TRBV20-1 TGCAGTGCCCGAGGACTAGCGGGGGTCGCCACAGATACGCAGTATTTT CSARGLAGVATDTQYF
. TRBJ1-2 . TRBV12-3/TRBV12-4 TGTGCCAGCAGCAGTCAGGGGTCCTATGGCTACACCTTC CASSSQGSYGYTF
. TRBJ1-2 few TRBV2 TGTGCCAGCAAAGGGACGTGGGACTATGGCTACACCTTC CASKGTWDYGYTF
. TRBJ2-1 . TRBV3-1 TGTGCCAGCAGCCTCCTTTCCCAGGGCAATGAGCAGTTCTTC CASSLLSQGNEQFF
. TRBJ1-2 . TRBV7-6 TGTGCCAGCAGCCCCCTGGAGGATGGCTACACCTTC CASSPLEDGYTF
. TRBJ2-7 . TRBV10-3 TGTGCCATCAGGGGTGGGGGTACAACACCCCTCTCCGAGCAGTACTTC CAIRGGGTTPLSEQYF
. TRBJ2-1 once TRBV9 TGTGCCAGCAGCGAAGGAGGGTTAATCAGTGAGCAGTTCTTC CASSEGGLISEQFF
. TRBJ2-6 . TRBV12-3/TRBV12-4 TGTGCCAGCACCCCCGACAACTCTGGGGCCAACGTCCTGACTTTC CASTPDNSGANVLTF
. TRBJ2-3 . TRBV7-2 TGTGCCAGCAGAGAAGGGGGGAGCACTGATACGCAGTATTTT CASREGGSTDTQYF
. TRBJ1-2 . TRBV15 TGTGCCACCAGCAGAGAGCGTGATGACAGAGTCTATGGCTACACCTTC CATSRERDDRVYGYTF